The 18 T cell receptor beta chains below all came from one sample that was sequenced in a study of T cell responses to AZD1222 COVID-19 vaccine. Generated by immunoSEQ multiplex PCR, the TCRdb table keeps only in-frame clones and is missing some. The table includes under 200,000 clones, about 95% detected once. The sample was peripheral blood, taken on day 0 of AZD1222 vaccination. Source of these receptors: an adult in good health.

The J gene is TRBJ1-2, the V gene TRBV27, with D perhaps TRBD1 (6 bases). The CDR3 has 14 amino acids. The germline V gene has CDR1 MNHEY and CDR2 SMNVEV (reference sequence). V lost 0 bases and J 4 bases, leaving 9 bases between the germline ends. This CDR3 reads CASSLSTGGYGYTF. CDR3 nucleotides: TGTGCCAGCAGTTTATCGACAGGCGGCTATGGCTACACCTTC.

This sequence joins TRBV18 and TRBJ1-1; D gene unclear. The CDR3 consists of 14 residues. Between the trimmed V and J ends, which lost 3 bases and 5 bases, there was a span of 13 bases. Per germline, CDR1 KGHSH and CDR2 LQKENI. The CDR3 DNA sequence: TGTGCCAGCTCACCCTTACAGCCCGGGACTGAAGCTTTCTTT. Amino acid sequence: CASSPLQPGTEAFF.

This clone is a singleton in its sample. V and J are TRBV5-1 and TRBJ1-6; D not resolved. The germline gives CDR1 SGHRS, CDR2 YFSETQ. V gave up 5 bases and J gave up 0 bases, with 12 bases separating them. The length of the CDR3 is 16 residues. This chain's CDR3 is CASREDASSYNSPLHF. Written as DNA, the CDR3 is TGCGCCAGCAGAGAGGACGCCAGCTCCTATAATTCACCCCTCCACTTT.

This chain joins TRBV5-6 and TRBJ1-2; D ambiguous. Looked up from germline, CDR1 is SGHDT and CDR2 is YYEEEE. The CDR3 has 12 amino acids. The germline V and J ends were trimmed by 7 bases and 8 bases, with 15 bases remaining between them. This CDR3 reads CASQGTVEGYTF. DNA for the CDR3: TGTGCCAGCCAAGGTACGGTGGAGGGCTACACCTTC.

This rearrangement joins TRBV24-1 to TRBJ1-1; TRBD1 agrees at 8 bases. Germline CDR1 reads KGHDR; CDR2 reads SFDVKD. Trimming took 3 bases from V and 4 from J; bases not matched to a gene: 6. The CDR3 sequence is 15 residues long. The CDR3 is CATSDPTGGSTEAFF. The DNA of the CDR3 is TGTGCCACCAGTGATCCAACAGGGGGAAGCACTGAAGCTTTCTTT.

The chain links TRBV6-5 to TRBJ2-1, with TRBD2 matching 9 bases. Unmatched junction bases numbered 7, after V lost 7 bases and J lost 3 bases. This CDR3 contains 15 residues. CDR1 is MNHEY, CDR2 SVGAGI, per germline. The CDR3: CASTPTSGDYNEQFF. The CDR3 nucleotides are TGTGCCAGCACCCCGACTAGCGGAGACTACAATGAGCAGTTCTTC.

The chain is built from TRBV6-4 and TRBJ2-2; the D gene could be TRBD1 or TRBD2 (5 bases each). This CDR3 contains 15 residues. The germline V gene has CDR1 MRHNA and CDR2 SNTAGT. V was shortened by 2 bases and J by 6 bases, with 13 bases between the two germline ends. The CDR3, as DNA: TGTGCCAGCAGTGACCTTGCCGAGGGGCCCGGGGAGCTGTTTTTT. Encoded protein: CASSDLAEGPGELFF.

This clone was found once. The chain has TRBV9 and TRBJ2-3; no clear D. V was trimmed by 5 bases and J by 2 bases, leaving 9 bases between them. This CDR3 region has 13 residues. CDR1 and CDR2 from the germline V gene are SGDLS and YYNGEE. The CDR3: CASSGIPTDTQYF. Here the CDR3 DNA reads TGTGCCAGCAGTGGAATCCCCACAGATACGCAGTATTTT.

This clone appeared once. The chain uses TRBV7-9 and TRBJ2-7; D gene unclear. This CDR3 is built from 12 residues. CDR1 is SEHNR, CDR2 FQNEAQ, per germline (reference sequence). Trimming pared 5 bases from V and 3 bases from J, leaving 8 bases between. Written as DNA, the CDR3 is TGTGCCAGCAGCGCAGCCTACTACGAGCAGTACTTC. The encoded protein is CASSAAYYEQYF.

This clone was counted once. The chain joins TRBV2 to TRBJ1-4, with 8 bases lining up with TRBD1. Germline V gene data show CDR1 as SNHLY and CDR2 as FYNNEI. This CDR3 is 14 amino acids long. Losses at the gene ends were 5 bases for V and 7 bases for J; bases not matched to a gene: 6. The CDR3 region is CASSLDRGGEKLFF. CDR3 sequence (DNA): TGTGCCAGCAGTCTCGACAGGGGCGGTGAAAAACTGTTTTTT.

V gene TRBV15 combines with J gene TRBJ1-1, with D uncertain. V lost 0 bases and J 6 bases, leaving 8 bases between the germline ends. The CDR3 runs to 13 residues. The germline CDR1 and CDR2 sequences are LNHNV and YYDKDF (reference sequence). CDR3 in DNA: TGTGCCACCAGCAGAGATCCGGCAGCTGAAGCTTTCTTT. This translates into CATSRDPAAEAFF. Full variable domain (remainder filled in from reference TRBV15 and TRBJ1-1): DAMVIQNPRYQVTQFGKPVTLSCSQTLNHNVMYWYQQKSSQAPKLLFHYYDKDFNNEADTPDNFQSRRPNTSFCFLDIRSPGLGDTAMYLCATSRDPAAEAFFGQGTRLTVV.

This clone was found once. The chain joins TRBV28 to TRBJ1-2; 7 positions match TRBD1. Per germline, CDR1 MDHEN and CDR2 SYDVKM. The CDR3 runs 16 residues. V was pared by 6 bases and J by 1 base, with 11 bases of the junction left unmatched. CDR3 DNA: TGTGCCAGCAGCCCCCGATTCCGGGACAGTAACTATGGCTACACCTTC. It is translated as CASSPRFRDSNYGYTF.

This chain uses TRBV19 with TRBJ1-2; a possible D gene is TRBD1 (6 bases). V dropped 7 bases and J dropped 2 bases, with 17 bases sitting between them. The CDR3 consists of 15 residues. From germline, CDR1 is LNHDA and CDR2 SQIVND (reference sequence). The chain's CDR3 is CASTPSRGANYGYTF. CDR3 DNA sequence: TGTGCCAGTACACCATCAAGGGGGGCGAACTATGGCTACACCTTC.

The chain joins TRBV5-5 to TRBJ1-3; D possibly corresponds to TRBD1 (5 bases). Deletions cut 0 bases from V and 4 bases from J, with 14 bases between. This CDR3 has 16 residues. Germline lookup yields CDR1 SGHKS and CDR2 YYEKEE (reference sequence). The CDR3 loop reads CASSLVGPLGGNTIYF. In DNA, the CDR3 is TGTGCCAGCAGCTTGGTGGGGCCGCTGGGGGGAAACACCATATATTTT.

The rearrangement links TRBV3-1 (or the pseudogene TRBV3-2) to TRBJ1-5; weak D call: TRBD1 (6 bases). The germline V gene encodes CDR1 LGHDT and CDR2 YNNKEL (reference sequence). Trimming shortened V by 0 bases and J by 6 bases, and 12 bases separated the two germline ends. The CDR3 loop spans 15 amino acids. CDR3 in DNA: TGTGCCAGCAGCCAAGAAGGGGGGCGAGGTCAGCCCCAGCATTTT. The encoded protein is CASSQEGGRGQPQHF.

The gene calls are TRBV9 and TRBJ2-2; D uncertain. This CDR3 has 15 residues. Trimming took 0 bases from V and 3 from J, leaving 9 bases between them. The germline V gene encodes CDR1 SGDLS and CDR2 YYNGEE. CDR3 DNA: TGTGCCAGCAGCGTAGTTGACACCCACACCGGGGAGCTGTTTTTT. Amino acid sequence: CASSVVDTHTGELFF.

The V and J genes are TRBV18 and TRBJ1-4; the D is unclear. In germline, CDR1 is KGHSH, CDR2 LQKENI. The CDR3 runs 17 residues. V was trimmed by 5 bases and J by 8 bases, leaving 24 bases between them. CDR3 bases: TGTGCCAGCTCATCGACCACCGGAGCCGCCGGCGAGGAAAAACTGTTTTTT. Protein product: CASSSTTGAAGEEKLFF.

This sequence joins TRBV7-9 and TRBJ1-2; a weak D match, TRBD1 (6 bases). CDR1 SEHNR and CDR2 FQNEAQ come from the germline V gene (reference sequence). The CDR3 contains 15 residues. V lost 5 bases and J 7 bases, leaving 20 bases between the germline ends. CDR3 amino acids: CASSQTGSYHPGYTF. The CDR3, as DNA: TGTGCCAGCAGCCAAACAGGGAGCTATCACCCTGGCTACACCTTC.